The rows below give T cell receptor beta chains drawn from one sample of a study of shared clonotypes between healthy human individuals. The protocol was immunoSEQ multiplex PCR, while the TCRdb copy is restricted to in-frame clones and leaves out a portion. Of 550,000 to 800,000 clones in the sample, roughly 70% are singletons; the top ten hold less than 2%. Source material: memory CD4+ T cells sorted from blood. These receptors were obtained from a woman aged 30 to 39 in good health. The CDR3 runs from the conserved cysteine through the conserved F or W. A D gene is named only where the DNA matches it firmly. Clone size appears in some rows only: once, few, many, or a class for an expanded clone.

d_gene	j_gene	v_gene	abundance	CDR3aa	CDR3nt
TRBD1	TRBJ1-5	TRBV5-1	NA	CASSLTGGPQPQHF	TGCGCCAGCAGTCTAACAGGGGGCCCTCAGCCCCAGCATTTT
NA	TRBJ1-2	TRBV5-5	NA	CASSPITDRVYGYTF	TGTGCCAGCAGCCCTATAACCGATCGGGTTTATGGCTACACCTTC
NA	TRBJ2-5	TRBV11-2	few	CASSLVGVGERETQYF	TGTGCCAGCAGCTTAGTTGGGGTAGGGGAGAGGGAGACCCAGTACTTC
NA	TRBJ1-4	TRBV28	NA	CASSLGAGYEKLFF	TGTGCCAGCAGTTTAGGGGCAGGGTATGAAAAACTGTTTTTT
NA	TRBJ1-5	TRBV25-1	NA	CASSEGDVRNQPQHF	TGTGCCAGCAGTGAAGGGGACGTCCGAAATCAGCCCCAGCATTTT
NA	TRBJ1-1	TRBV23-1	NA	CASSRTRAFF	TGCGCCAGCAGTCGGACGAGAGCTTTCTTT
NA	TRBJ2-7	TRBV28	many	CASSATGRSSYEQYF	TGTGCCAGCAGTGCGACCGGACGGAGCTCCTACGAGCAGTACTTC
TRBD1	TRBJ1-2	TRBV11-2	few	CASSSGQGSYGYTF	TGTGCCAGCAGCTCCGGACAGGGGTCCTATGGCTACACCTTC
TRBD2	TRBJ2-7	TRBV7-2	NA	CASSLNGLAGGSYEQYF	TGTGCCAGCAGCTTAAATGGACTAGCGGGAGGTTCCTACGAGCAGTACTTC
NA	TRBJ2-7	TRBV5-6	NA	CASSRRDSPGKQYF	TGTGCCAGCAGCCGCAGGGATTCGCCGGGCAAGCAGTACTTC
NA	TRBJ2-7	TRBV2	NA	CASSGLVAHEQYF	TGTGCCAGCAGTGGACTAGTAGCGCACGAGCAGTACTTC
NA	TRBJ1-2	TRBV13	NA	CASSLRGSYGYTF	TGTGCCAGCAGCTTACGTGGCAGCTATGGCTACACCTTC
TRBD1	TRBJ1-5	TRBV9	NA	CASSVGQGVNQPQHF	TGTGCCAGCAGCGTAGGACAGGGGGTCAATCAGCCCCAGCATTTT
NA	TRBJ1-1	TRBV28	NA	CASSRRGVGSAEAFF	TGTGCCAGCAGTAGGCGTGGGGTGGGAAGCGCTGAAGCTTTCTTT
NA	TRBJ2-7	TRBV5-1	NA	CASSQGLAYEQYF	TGCGCCAGCAGCCAGGGACTTGCCTACGAGCAGTACTTC
NA	TRBJ2-3	TRBV7-8	few	CASSLLTDTQYF	TGTGCCAGCAGCCTCCTCACAGATACGCAGTATTTT
NA	TRBJ1-2	TRBV6-5	NA	CATARFESNYGYTF	TGTGCCACAGCGAGATTTGAGTCAAACTATGGCTACACCTTC
NA	TRBJ2-1	TRBV28	NA	CASSSSRARGEQFF	TGTGCCAGCAGTTCCTCCCGGGCCAGGGGTGAGCAGTTCTTC
TRBD2	TRBJ2-2	TRBV5-8	NA	CASSYPVTSGKAYTGELFF	TGTGCCAGCAGCTACCCCGTGACTAGCGGGAAGGCTTACACCGGGGAGCTGTTTTTT
NA	TRBJ2-1	TRBV21-1	once	CASSNAGGGRDNEQFF	TGTGCCAGCAGCAACGCTGGGGGCGGGAGGGACAATGAGCAGTTCTTC
NA	TRBJ1-3	TRBV28	NA	CASSSGQIRNTIYF	TGTGCCAGCAGTTCCGGACAGATAAGAAACACCATATATTTT
NA	TRBJ2-5	TRBV19	NA	CASSPISGETQYF	TGTGCCAGTAGCCCGATTAGCGGAGAGACCCAGTACTTC
NA	TRBJ2-3	TRBV29-1	NA	CSVSKFEGTDTQYF	TGCAGCGTTTCCAAATTCGAGGGGACAGATACGCAGTATTTT
NA	TRBJ2-2	TRBV5-1	NA	CASSLADGELFF	TGCGCCAGCAGCTTGGCGGATGGGGAGCTGTTTTTT
TRBD2	TRBJ2-5	TRBV2	NA	CASSLAGGSLETQYF	TGTGCCAGCAGTTTAGCGGGAGGAAGTTTGGAGACCCAGTACTTC
TRBD2	TRBJ2-5	TRBV11-3	NA	CASSLVLRESGETQYF	TGTGCCAGCAGCTTAGTATTGCGGGAGTCCGGGGAGACCCAGTACTTC
NA	TRBJ2-1	TRBV2	NA	CASSPFGTLLGTHEQFF	TGTGCCAGCAGTCCATTCGGGACCCTACTAGGTACCCATGAGCAGTTCTTC
NA	TRBJ2-1	TRBV29-1	NA	CSVETALRQSYNEQFF	TGCAGCGTTGAAACGGCTTTGCGGCAATCCTACAATGAGCAGTTCTTC
NA	TRBJ1-5	TRBV19	NA	CASSLWSAGGNQPQHF	TGTGCCAGTAGTCTTTGGTCAGCAGGGGGCAATCAGCCCCAGCATTTT
NA	TRBJ2-6	TRBV30	once	CACGLRLGKFGGANVLTF	TGTGCCTGCGGACTGCGTTTAGGGAAGTTCGGCGGGGCCAACGTCCTGACTTTC
TRBD1	TRBJ1-5	TRBV7-2	NA	CASSPLPAQTGINQPQHF	TGTGCCAGCAGCCCTCTCCCGGCCCAGACAGGGATCAATCAGCCCCAGCATTTT
NA	TRBJ1-5	TRBV28	NA	CASFTPRGGQPQHF	TGTGCCAGCTTTACCCCCAGGGGAGGTCAGCCCCAGCATTTT
TRBD2	TRBJ2-2	TRBV7-6	NA	CASSLGLAGATGELFF	TGTGCCAGCAGCCTAGGACTAGCGGGAGCCACCGGGGAGCTGTTTTTT
NA	TRBJ1-1	TRBV5-1	NA	CASSLGYTEAFF	TGCGCCAGCAGCTTGGGCTACACTGAAGCTTTCTTT
TRBD2	TRBJ2-1	TRBV6-6	NA	CATGRTSAYNEQFF	TGTGCCACCGGGAGGACTAGCGCTTACAATGAGCAGTTCTTC
NA	TRBJ1-2	TRBV28	NA	CASTFGTRGYTF	TGTGCCAGCACCTTTGGGACTCGGGGCTACACCTTC
NA	TRBJ2-3	TRBV28	NA	CASSFPVADPDTQYF	TGTGCCAGCAGTTTTCCAGTAGCGGATCCAGATACGCAGTATTTT
TRBD2	TRBJ2-7	TRBV7-8	NA	CASSSMTSGNVYEQYF	TGTGCCAGCAGCTCTATGACTAGCGGGAACGTCTACGAGCAGTACTTC
TRBD2	TRBJ2-7	TRBV6-6	NA	CASSPHEREYEQYF	TGTGCCAGCAGCCCCCACGAGCGGGAGTACGAGCAGTACTTC
NA	TRBJ2-7	TRBV5-4	NA	CASSRDLGTYEQYF	TGTGCCAGCAGCCGGGACCTCGGGACCTACGAGCAGTACTTC
TRBD1	TRBJ1-2	TRBV5-1	NA	CASSLVGTGIGEGYTF	TGCGCCAGCAGCTTGGTCGGGACAGGGATAGGAGAAGGCTACACCTTC
TRBD2	TRBJ2-5	TRBV4-1	NA	CASSRLAGGETQYF	TGCGCCAGCAGCCGGCTAGCGGGCGGGGAGACCCAGTACTTC
NA	TRBJ2-7	TRBV27	once	CASSRALTGTYHEQYF	TGTGCCAGCAGTCGAGCCCTTACCGGGACATACCACGAGCAGTACTTC
TRBD2	TRBJ2-2	TRBV28	NA	CASSLSGRGAGELFF	TGTGCCAGCAGTCTTAGCGGGAGAGGGGCCGGGGAGCTGTTTTTT
TRBD2	TRBJ2-2	TRBV28	NA	CASSAPGTSGNTGELFF	TGTGCCAGCAGTGCTCCTGGGACTAGCGGGAACACCGGGGAGCTGTTTTTT
TRBD2	TRBJ2-5	TRBV5-4	once	CASSRRLATEETQYF	TGTGCCAGCAGCCGCCGACTAGCGACAGAGGAGACCCAGTACTTC
NA	TRBJ2-5	TRBV6-6	NA	CASSYPGGETQYF	TGTGCCAGCAGTTATCCCGGGGGAGAGACCCAGTACTTC
TRBD2	TRBJ2-3	TRBV5-4	NA	CASSHKTSGNTDTQYF	TGTGCCAGCAGCCATAAGACTAGCGGGAATACAGATACGCAGTATTTT
NA	TRBJ2-2	TRBV15	many	CATSRRLDPGGELFF	TGTGCCACCAGCCGACGACTAGATCCCGGGGGGGAGCTGTTTTTT
TRBD2	TRBJ2-3	TRBV6-6	NA	CASRTSAEGTQYF	TGTGCCAGCAGAACTAGCGCCGAGGGGACGCAGTATTTT
TRBD2	TRBJ2-7	TRBV29-1	NA	CSVEGREGRNEQYF	TGCAGCGTTGAAGGGCGGGAGGGTAGAAACGAGCAGTACTTC